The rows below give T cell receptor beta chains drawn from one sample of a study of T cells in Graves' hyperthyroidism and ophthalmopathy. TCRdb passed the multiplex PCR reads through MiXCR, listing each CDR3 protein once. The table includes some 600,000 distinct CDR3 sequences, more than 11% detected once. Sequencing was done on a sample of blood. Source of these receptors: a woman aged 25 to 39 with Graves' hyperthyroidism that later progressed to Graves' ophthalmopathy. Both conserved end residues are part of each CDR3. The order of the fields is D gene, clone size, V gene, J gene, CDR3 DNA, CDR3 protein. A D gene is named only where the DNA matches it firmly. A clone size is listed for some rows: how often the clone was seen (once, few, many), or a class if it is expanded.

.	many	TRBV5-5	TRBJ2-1	TGTGCCAGCAGCACCGGGACTTACAATGAGCAGTTCTTC	CASSTGTYNEQFF
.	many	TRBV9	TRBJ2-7	TGTGCCAGCAGCCCAGGGTTGGGCAGACAAAACTACGAGCAGTACTTC	CASSPGLGRQNYEQYF
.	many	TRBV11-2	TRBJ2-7	TGTGCCAGCAGCTCCCAGGGTCGCGACGAGCAGTACTTC	CASSSQGRDEQYF
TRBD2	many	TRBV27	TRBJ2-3	TGTGCCAGCAGTTTATTTCCTAGCGGCCAGAGCACAGATACGCAGTATTTT	CASSLFPSGQSTDTQYF
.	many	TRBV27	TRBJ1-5	TGTGCCAGCAGCTCGGAGGACCCCAATCAGCCCCAGCATTTT	CASSSEDPNQPQHF
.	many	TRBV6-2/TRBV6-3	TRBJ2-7	TGTGCCAGCAGTTACGACCGAATTAGCTCCTACGAGCAGTACTTC	CASSYDRISSYEQYF
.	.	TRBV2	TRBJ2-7	TGTGCCAGCAGTGAATCACACCCCGTCTCCTACGAGCAGTACTTC	CASSESHPVSYEQYF
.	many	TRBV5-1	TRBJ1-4	TGCGCCAGCAGCTTTAGAGGGCCGTATGAAAAACTGTTTTTT	CASSFRGPYEKLFF
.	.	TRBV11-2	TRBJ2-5	TGTGCCAGCAGCCCCGAACTGATGAGCGCCCCGTTTCGAGAGACCCAGTACTTC	CASSPELMSAPFRETQYF
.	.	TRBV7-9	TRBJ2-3	TGTGCCAGCAGACCACCGGGACTCACATCAGATACGCAGTATTTT	CASRPPGLTSDTQYF
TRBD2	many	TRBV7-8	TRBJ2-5	TGTGCCAGCAGCTTAGTGGGTGGACTAGCGGGAACACTGGAGACCCAGTACTTC	CASSLVGGLAGTLETQYF
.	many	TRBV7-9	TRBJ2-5	TGTGCCAGCAGCTCCTATCTAGAAGATTCGGGAGCGACCCAGTACTTC	CASSSYLEDSGATQYF
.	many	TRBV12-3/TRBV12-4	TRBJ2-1	TGTGCCAGCAGTTTAAGGAGTCAGGCCCAGGACAATGAGCAGTTCTTC	CASSLRSQAQDNEQFF
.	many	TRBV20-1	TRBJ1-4	TGCAGTGGGATTGGACTGCCGGCAAAACTGTTTTTT	CSGIGLPAKLFF
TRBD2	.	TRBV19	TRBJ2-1	TGTGCCAGTATTGGTTTTCTAGCGGGGGCCTACAATGAGCAGTTCTTC	CASIGFLAGAYNEQFF
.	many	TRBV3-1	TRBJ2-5	TGTGCCAGCAGCGGGGAGGTTTATTCGGAGACCCAGTACTTC	CASSGEVYSETQYF
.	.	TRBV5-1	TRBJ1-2	TGCGCCAGCAGCTTGGACAGCCTTAACTATGGCTACACCTTC	CASSLDSLNYGYTF
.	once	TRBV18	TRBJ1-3	TGTGCCAGCTCAAACTCTGAATCGCTCGGAAACACCATATATTTT	CASSNSESLGNTIYF
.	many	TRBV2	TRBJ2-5	TGTGCCAGCAGCCTCCTCCCGGGGGCGAGCGAGACCCAGTACTTC	CASSLLPGASETQYF
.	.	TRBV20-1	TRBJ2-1	TGCAGTGCTAGATTTTTACAGGGGAGGTTCGACAATGAGCAGTTCTTC	CSARFLQGRFDNEQFF
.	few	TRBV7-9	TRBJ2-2	TGTGCCAGCAGCTTAGGGCTGGGACTGCGCACCGGGGAGCTGTTTTTT	CASSLGLGLRTGELFF
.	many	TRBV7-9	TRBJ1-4	TGTGCCAGCAGCCAGAATAGGGCCGGGGATGAAAAACTGTTTTTT	CASSQNRAGDEKLFF
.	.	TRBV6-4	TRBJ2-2	TGTGCCAGCAGTGCCTCGGGGGGCAGCACCGGGGAGCTGTTTTTT	CASSASGGSTGELFF
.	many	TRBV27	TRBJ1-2	TGTGCCAGCAGTTTCGGGGGGTACTATGGCTACACCTTC	CASSFGGYYGYTF
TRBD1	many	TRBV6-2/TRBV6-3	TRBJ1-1	TGTGCCAGCAGTCAGGGACAGGGGGCGGGTATGAACACTGAAGCTTTCTTT	CASSQGQGAGMNTEAFF
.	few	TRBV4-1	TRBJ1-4	TGCGCCAGCAGCCCGTCCCCTAACAGTTATAATGAAAAACTGTTTTTT	CASSPSPNSYNEKLFF
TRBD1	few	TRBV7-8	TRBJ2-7	TGTGCCAGCAGCTCCCGTGGGGACAGCAGCTACGAGCAGTACTTC	CASSSRGDSSYEQYF
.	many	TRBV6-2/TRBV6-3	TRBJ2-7	TGTGCCAGCAGTTACCTGGGGGGCATATACGAGCAGTACTTC	CASSYLGGIYEQYF
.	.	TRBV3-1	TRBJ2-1	TGTGCCAGCAGCCAAGATCAGGGGGGATGGAATGAGCAGTTCTTC	CASSQDQGGWNEQFF
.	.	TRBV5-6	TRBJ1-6	TGTGCCAGCAGCTTGAGGACAAGTGATTCACCCCTCCACTTT	CASSLRTSDSPLHF
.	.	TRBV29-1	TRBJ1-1	TGCAGCGTTGCGAGGGTCGGAGGCACTGAAGCTTTCTTT	CSVARVGGTEAFF
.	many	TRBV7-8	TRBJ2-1	TGTGCCAGCAGCCTCCAAGGCCAGTTGTGGGTTGAGCAGTTCTTC	CASSLQGQLWVEQFF
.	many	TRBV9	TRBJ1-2	TGTGCCAGCAGCGAGGGAGGCCCCTATGGCTACACCTTC	CASSEGGPYGYTF
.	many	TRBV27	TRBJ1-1	TGTGCCAGCGGGGGCGGTCGTGGGGGGGAAGCTTTCTTT	CASGGGRGGEAFF
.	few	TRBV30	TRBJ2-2	TGTGCCTGGAGTGTATGGGGGACCGGGGAGCTGTTTTTT	CAWSVWGTGELFF
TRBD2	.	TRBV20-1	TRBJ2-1	TGCAATGCCAAAGGACTAGCGGGAGCGAATCTCAACGAGCAGTTCTTC	CNAKGLAGANLNEQFF
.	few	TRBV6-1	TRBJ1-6	TGTGCCTCCCTGGTCCAATTGAATTCACCCCTCCACTTT	CASLVQLNSPLHF
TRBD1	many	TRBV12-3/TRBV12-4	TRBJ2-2	TGTGCCAGCAATCCGGGACAGGGGACCGGGGAGCTGTTTTTT	CASNPGQGTGELFF
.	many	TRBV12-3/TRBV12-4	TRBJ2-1	TGTGCCAGCAGCAAGACAGGACCCCTCCTCTTC	CASSKTGPLLF
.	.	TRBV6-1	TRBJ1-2	TGTGCCAGCAGGGACGGGGAAAACTATGGCTACACCTTC	CASRDGENYGYTF
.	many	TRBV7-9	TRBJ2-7	TGTGCCAGCAGTCGACGAGGAGAAGGCGAGCAGTACTTC	CASSRRGEGEQYF
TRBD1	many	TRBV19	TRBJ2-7	TGTGCCAGTAGTCCGGGACAGGCAAACTACGAGCAGTACTTC	CASSPGQANYEQYF
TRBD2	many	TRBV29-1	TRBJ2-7	TGCAGCGGGTCCACTAGCGCGAGCTCCTACGAGCAGTACTTC	CSGSTSASSYEQYF
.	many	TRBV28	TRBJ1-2	TGTGCCAGCAGTCGCGGTGTCCTAGGCTACACCTTC	CASSRGVLGYTF
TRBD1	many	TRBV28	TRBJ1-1	TGTGCCAGCAGTTTTCCCCTCTCGGGACAGGGGGCCTTCATGAACACTGAAGCTTTCTTT	CASSFPLSGQGAFMNTEAFF
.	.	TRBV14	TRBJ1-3	TGTGCCAGCAGCCCCCGAATACCGGACGGCCCCTCTGGAAACACCATATATTTT	CASSPRIPDGPSGNTIYF
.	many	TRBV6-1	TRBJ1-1	TGTGCCAGCAGTGAGTGGACCACTGAAGCTTTCTTT	CASSEWTTEAFF
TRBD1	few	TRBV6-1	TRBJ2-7	TGTGCCAGCAGTGACCCGACAGGGGACCCCACCTACGAGCAGTACTTC	CASSDPTGDPTYEQYF
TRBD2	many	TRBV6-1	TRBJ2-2	TGTGCCAGCAAGGACTGGGGGGGAGCGCCCGGGGAGCTGTTTTTT	CASKDWGGAPGELFF
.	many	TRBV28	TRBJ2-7	TGTGCCAGCAGTTTATCACAGATCCTCTACGAGCAGTACTTC	CASSLSQILYEQYF
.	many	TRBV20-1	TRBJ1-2	TGCAGTGCTCGGGACGGTGCCCTCTATGGCTACACCTTC	CSARDGALYGYTF
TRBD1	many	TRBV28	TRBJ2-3	TGTGCCAGCAGTTCACCACGGGACAGGGGAGGGCTTGCAGATACGCAGTATTTT	CASSSPRDRGGLADTQYF
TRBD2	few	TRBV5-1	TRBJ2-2	TGCGCCAGCAGCTTACTAGCGGGAGATCGCACCGGGGAGCTGTTTTTT	CASSLLAGDRTGELFF
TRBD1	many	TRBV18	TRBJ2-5	TGTGCCAGCTCACCGTCGATTACAGGGGGAACTGATCCCCAGTACTTC	CASSPSITGGTDPQYF
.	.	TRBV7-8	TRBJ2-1	TGTGCCAGCAGCAAGATACGAGCCAACAATGAGCAGTTCTTC	CASSKIRANNEQFF
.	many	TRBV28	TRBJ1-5	TGTGCCAGCAGTTTAGGGTTTGTTGGCAATCAGCCCCAGCATTTT	CASSLGFVGNQPQHF